The 7 T cell receptor beta chains presented below share a single source sample, sequenced in a study of blood T cell repertoires in COVID-19. The table came from immunoSEQ multiplex PCR; TCRdb's copy has only in-frame clones and leaves some out. The sample shows 200,000 to 250,000 clones, around 82% of them seen only once. Input material: PBMCs or T cells enriched from blood (not recorded which). The receptor source for this set is a woman in her 40s with acute COVID-19.

Written as DNA, the CDR3 is TGTGCCAGCATAAAACGGGACTTGAACACTGAAGCTTTCTTT. Its translation: CASIKRDLNTEAFF. V is TRBV27 and J is TRBJ1-1; D is perhaps TRBD1 (5 bases). The CDR3 runs 14 residues. Germline CDR1 MNHEY, CDR2 SMNVEV (reference sequence). V was shortened by 7 bases and J by 0 bases, with 12 bases between the two germline ends.

The V call is TRBV7-6, the J call TRBJ2-7, with D perhaps TRBD1 (6 bases). The CDR3 is 14 amino acids. The V gene's germline CDR1 is SGHVS and CDR2 FNYEAQ. Trimming took 1 base from V and 5 from J, leaving 12 bases between them. CDR3 protein: CASSLGQAGHEQYF. The CDR3 DNA follows: TGTGCCAGCAGCTTAGGACAGGCGGGCCACGAGCAGTACTTC.

This chain uses TRBV3-1 (or the pseudogene TRBV3-2) with TRBJ2-7; a weak D match, TRBD1 (6 bases). Germline CDR1 and CDR2: LGHDT and YNNKEL (reference sequence). This CDR3 is 14 amino acids long. The V end was cut by 4 bases, the J end by 2 bases, with 12 bases between. The CDR3 DNA follows: TGTGCCAGCAGCCGCCTTGGGGGCCCCTACGAGCAGTACTTC. This encodes CASSRLGGPYEQYF.

This sequence joins TRBV7-9 and TRBJ2-3, with D perhaps TRBD1 (5 bases). V was trimmed by 10 bases and J by 5 bases, leaving 25 bases between them. From germline, CDR1 is SEHNR and CDR2 FQNEAQ (reference sequence). The CDR3 is made up of 16 amino acids. CDR3 DNA: TGTGCCACTCCTCTCAAAAACCAGGGTATACAAGATACGCAGTATTTT. This codes for CATPLKNQGIQDTQYF.

CDR3 nucleotide sequence: TGTGCCAGCAGTGAAGGTCCTAACATTCAGTACTTC. Its protein is CASSEGPNIQYF. The chain carries TRBV2 and TRBJ2-4; D gene uncertain. Trimming took off 1 base at V and 7 bases at J, with 5 bases between the two ends. Germline V gene sequence: CDR1 SNHLY, CDR2 FYNNEI. The CDR3 covers 12 residues. Full variable domain (missing parts from reference TRBV2 and TRBJ2-4): EPEVTQTPSHQVTQMGQEVILRCVPISNHLYFYWYRQILGQKVEFLVSFYNNEISEKSEIFDDQFSVERPDGSNFTLKIRSTKLEDSAMYFCASSEGPNIQYFGAGTRLSVL.

This clone is a singleton in its sample. The chain combines TRBV7-3 with TRBJ2-1; D not certain. The germline V gene encodes CDR1 SGHTA and CDR2 FQGTGA. The CDR3 runs to 16 residues. Deletions cut 2 bases from V and 7 bases from J, with 18 bases between. CDR3 sequence reads: CASSLAPVQAKNEQFF. DNA of the CDR3: TGTGCCAGCAGCTTAGCCCCGGTCCAAGCGAAGAATGAGCAGTTCTTC.

This clone was seen just once. The chain links TRBV6-1 to TRBJ2-5, with 8 bases aligning to TRBD2. V shed 2 bases and J 5 bases; nucleotides not matched to a gene: 19. Per germline, CDR1 MNHNS and CDR2 SASEGT. This CDR3 has 19 amino acids. Written as DNA, the CDR3 is TGTGCCAGCAGTGAAAGTAAGGAGGGGGGACTAGACCCGGCGGAGACCCAGTACTTC. It codes for CASSESKEGGLDPAETQYF.